The rows below give T cell receptor beta chains drawn from one sample of a study of cytomegalovirus exposure and HLA in healthy donors. Sequenced by immunoSEQ multiplex PCR; TCRdb stores in-frame clones only, minus some. The table includes over 200,000 clones, around 90% detected once. The sample taken for sequencing was PBMCs. These receptors were taken from a woman aged 18-29 years in good health and CMV-seronegative. CDR3s include the opening cysteine and the closing phenylalanine or tryptophan. D genes are given only for firm matches. Expanded clones get a size class; other rows say once, few or many, or leave the size out.

j_call: TRBJ2-1
v_call: TRBV19
clone_size: few
d_call: TRBD2
cdr3_aa: CASKASGSFNEQFF
cdr3_nt: TGTGCCAGTAAGGCTAGCGGGAGTTTCAATGAGCAGTTCTTC

j_call: TRBJ2-7
v_call: TRBV28
clone_size: -
d_call: -
cdr3_aa: CATRKGGYEQYF
cdr3_nt: TGTGCCACCCGCAAGGGGGGGTACGAGCAGTACTTC

j_call: TRBJ2-7
v_call: TRBV6-1
clone_size: -
d_call: -
cdr3_aa: CASSEPGIYEQYF
cdr3_nt: TGTGCCAGCAGTGAACCCGGTATCTACGAGCAGTACTTC

j_call: TRBJ2-2
v_call: TRBV11-2
clone_size: -
d_call: -
cdr3_aa: CASSLGWRGTRGTGELFF
cdr3_nt: TGTGCCAGCAGCTTAGGGTGGCGAGGGACTCGGGGCACCGGGGAGCTGTTTTTT

j_call: TRBJ2-7
v_call: TRBV6-5
clone_size: -
d_call: TRBD1
cdr3_aa: CASSLRGQAAYEQYF
cdr3_nt: TGTGCCAGCAGTTTGAGGGGACAGGCGGCCTACGAGCAGTACTTC

j_call: TRBJ1-1
v_call: TRBV11-3
clone_size: -
d_call: -
cdr3_aa: CASSLAWGAEAFF
cdr3_nt: TGTGCCAGCAGCTTAGCATGGGGGGCTGAAGCTTTCTTT

j_call: TRBJ2-6
v_call: TRBV28
clone_size: -
d_call: -
cdr3_aa: CASSLWGLEVSGANVLTF
cdr3_nt: TGTGCCAGCAGTTTATGGGGTTTAGAGGTCTCTGGGGCCAACGTCCTGACTTTC

j_call: TRBJ2-3
v_call: TRBV27
clone_size: -
d_call: TRBD2
cdr3_aa: CASYQREEEDTQYF
cdr3_nt: TGTGCCAGCTACCAGCGGGAGGAAGAAGATACGCAGTATTTT

j_call: TRBJ1-5
v_call: TRBV4-1
clone_size: -
d_call: -
cdr3_aa: CASSLTPGESQPQHF
cdr3_nt: TGCGCCAGCAGCCTCACCCCAGGGGAATCTCAGCCCCAGCATTTT

j_call: TRBJ2-5
v_call: TRBV7-9
clone_size: -
d_call: -
cdr3_aa: CASSQAPQETQYF
cdr3_nt: TGTGCCAGCAGCCAGGCCCCGCAAGAGACCCAGTACTTC

j_call: TRBJ1-1
v_call: TRBV9
clone_size: -
d_call: -
cdr3_aa: CASSARGTEAFF
cdr3_nt: TGTGCCAGCAGCGCCAGGGGCACTGAAGCTTTCTTT

j_call: TRBJ2-3
v_call: TRBV5-6
clone_size: few
d_call: -
cdr3_aa: CASSLLLTDTQYF
cdr3_nt: TGTGCCAGCAGCTTACTCCTCACAGATACGCAGTATTTT

j_call: TRBJ2-3
v_call: TRBV5-6
clone_size: -
d_call: -
cdr3_aa: CASSRQSSSSTDTQYF
cdr3_nt: TGTGCCAGCAGCCGCCAATCCAGTTCAAGCACAGATACGCAGTATTTT

j_call: TRBJ2-7
v_call: TRBV6-1
clone_size: -
d_call: -
cdr3_aa: CASRVSPTGTYEQYF
cdr3_nt: TGTGCCAGCAGAGTTTCCCCGACTGGTACCTACGAGCAGTACTTC

j_call: TRBJ1-2
v_call: TRBV18
clone_size: -
d_call: -
cdr3_aa: CASSPQGLVPNYGYTF
cdr3_nt: TGTGCCAGCTCACCGCAGGGTCTTGTACCTAACTATGGCTACACCTTC

j_call: TRBJ2-1
v_call: TRBV28
clone_size: -
d_call: TRBD2
cdr3_aa: CASTGPPLADSYNEQFF
cdr3_nt: TGTGCCAGCACAGGGCCCCCACTAGCGGACTCCTACAATGAGCAGTTCTTC

j_call: TRBJ2-1
v_call: TRBV4-1
clone_size: -
d_call: -
cdr3_aa: CASSQDNFGDEQFF
cdr3_nt: TGCGCCAGCAGCCAAGATAATTTCGGTGATGAGCAGTTCTTC

j_call: TRBJ1-1
v_call: TRBV6-6
clone_size: -
d_call: TRBD1
cdr3_aa: CASSNDRENTEAFF
cdr3_nt: TGTGCCAGCAGTAACGACAGGGAAAACACTGAAGCTTTCTTT

j_call: TRBJ1-3
v_call: TRBV6-5
clone_size: -
d_call: -
cdr3_aa: CASSYSQGYSGNTIYF
cdr3_nt: TGTGCCAGCAGTTACTCACAGGGTTACTCTGGAAACACCATATATTTT

j_call: TRBJ2-2
v_call: TRBV7-8
clone_size: -
d_call: TRBD1
cdr3_aa: CASSGGTGSVFGELFF
cdr3_nt: TGTGCCAGCAGCGGGGGGACAGGGTCCGTCTTCGGGGAGCTGTTTTTT

j_call: TRBJ2-2
v_call: TRBV7-6
clone_size: -
d_call: TRBD1
cdr3_aa: CASSSWTGGHTGELFF
cdr3_nt: TGTGCCAGCAGCTCTTGGACAGGGGGCCATACCGGGGAGCTGTTTTTT

j_call: TRBJ2-3
v_call: TRBV30
clone_size: -
d_call: -
cdr3_aa: CAWSVPVGPPDTQYF
cdr3_nt: TGTGCCTGGAGTGTACCAGTGGGCCCCCCAGATACGCAGTATTTT

j_call: TRBJ1-1
v_call: TRBV25-1
clone_size: -
d_call: TRBD1
cdr3_aa: CASAGVGTGTEAFF
cdr3_nt: TGTGCCAGCGCTGGGGTGGGGACAGGGACTGAAGCTTTCTTT

j_call: TRBJ2-1
v_call: TRBV11-2
clone_size: -
d_call: -
cdr3_aa: CASSLPGWNEQFF
cdr3_nt: TGTGCCAGCAGCTTACCAGGGTGGAATGAGCAGTTCTTC

j_call: TRBJ2-5
v_call: TRBV10-1
clone_size: -
d_call: TRBD2
cdr3_aa: CASSEGLAGAVGETQYF
cdr3_nt: TGCGCCAGCAGTGAGGGACTAGCGGGAGCTGTCGGAGAGACCCAGTACTTC

j_call: TRBJ2-3
v_call: TRBV9
clone_size: -
d_call: TRBD2
cdr3_aa: CASDVSGRATDTQYF
cdr3_nt: TGTGCCAGCGATGTTAGCGGGAGGGCCACAGATACGCAGTATTTT

j_call: TRBJ1-2
v_call: TRBV6-6
clone_size: -
d_call: -
cdr3_aa: CASRGDSRGYGYTF
cdr3_nt: TGTGCCAGCCGGGGGGACTCGAGGGGCTATGGCTACACCTTC

j_call: TRBJ2-1
v_call: TRBV15
clone_size: -
d_call: TRBD2
cdr3_aa: CATSASNGLAGEGSYNEQFF
cdr3_nt: TGTGCCACCAGCGCCAGCAACGGTCTAGCGGGAGAAGGGTCCTACAATGAGCAGTTCTTC

j_call: TRBJ2-5
v_call: TRBV9
clone_size: -
d_call: TRBD1
cdr3_aa: CASSAWGQGVQETQYF
cdr3_nt: TGTGCCAGCAGCGCTTGGGGACAGGGAGTACAAGAGACCCAGTACTTC

j_call: TRBJ2-7
v_call: TRBV21-1
clone_size: -
d_call: -
cdr3_aa: CASSKGYRDSGHEQYF
cdr3_nt: TGTGCCAGCAGCAAAGGGTATCGGGATTCTGGCCACGAGCAGTACTTC